There are a few counts of the clone carrying this T cell receptor (beta chain). Antigen unknown. Library preparation (for TCRbeta) was performed with unique molecular identifiers. TCRdb redid the calling of the PCR reads with MiXCR, one entry per CDR3 protein. The sample contains fewer than 500,000 distinct CDR3 sequences, about 40% of which appear only once. The sample originates from a study of T-cell reconstitution after alpha-beta-depleted transplantation in children. Study results and caveats: The origin of alpha-beta T cells about two months after transplant was reportedly several hundred expanded graft clones.

The germline CDR1 and CDR2 sequences are KGHSH and LQKENI. The CDR3 has 13 residues. V shed 3 bases, J shed 5 bases, and the junction held 2 bases outside the gene matches. The sequencing here drew on PBMCs, taken before TCRalphabeta/CD19-depleted stem cell transplant. This chain links TRBV18 with TRBJ2-5; TRBD2 aligns across 8 bases. The sequence was obtained from a girl aged 2 to 9 with aplastic anemia, due to receive a stem cell transplant. As DNA, the CDR3 is TGTGCCAGCTCACCTCAGCGGGGGGAGACCCAGTACTTC. Residues: CASSPQRGETQYF.